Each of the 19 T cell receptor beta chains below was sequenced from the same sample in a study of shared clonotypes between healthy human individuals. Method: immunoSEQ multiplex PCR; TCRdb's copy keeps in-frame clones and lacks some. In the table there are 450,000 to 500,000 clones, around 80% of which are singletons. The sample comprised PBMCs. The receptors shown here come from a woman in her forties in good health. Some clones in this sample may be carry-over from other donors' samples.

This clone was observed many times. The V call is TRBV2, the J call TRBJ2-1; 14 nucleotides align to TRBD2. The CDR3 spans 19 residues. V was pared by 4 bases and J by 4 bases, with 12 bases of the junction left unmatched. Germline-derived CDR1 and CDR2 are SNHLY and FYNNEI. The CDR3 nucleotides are TGTGCCAGCAGTGTAAGTGAGGGACTAGCGGGAGTCCCATACAATGAGCAGTTCTTC. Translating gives CASSVSEGLAGVPYNEQFF.

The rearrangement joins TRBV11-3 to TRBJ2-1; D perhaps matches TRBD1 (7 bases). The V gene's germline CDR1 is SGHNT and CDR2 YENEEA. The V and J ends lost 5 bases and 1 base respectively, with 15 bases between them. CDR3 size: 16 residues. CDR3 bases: TGTGCCAGCAGCCCCCGGGGGACAGATTCCTACAATGAGCAGTTCTTC. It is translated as CASSPRGTDSYNEQFF.

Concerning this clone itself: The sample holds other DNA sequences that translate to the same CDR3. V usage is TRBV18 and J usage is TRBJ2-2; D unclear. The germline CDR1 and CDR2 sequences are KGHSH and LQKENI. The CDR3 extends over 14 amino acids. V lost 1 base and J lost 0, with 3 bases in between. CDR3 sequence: CASSPRTNTGELFF. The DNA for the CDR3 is TGTGCCAGCTCACCACGTACGAACACCGGGGAGCTGTTTTTT.

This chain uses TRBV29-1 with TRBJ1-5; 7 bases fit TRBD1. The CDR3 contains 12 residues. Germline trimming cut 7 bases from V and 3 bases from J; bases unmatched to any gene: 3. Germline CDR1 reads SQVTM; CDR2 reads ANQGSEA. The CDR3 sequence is CSARGINQPQHF. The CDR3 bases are TGCAGCGCCAGGGGGATCAATCAGCCCCAGCATTTT.

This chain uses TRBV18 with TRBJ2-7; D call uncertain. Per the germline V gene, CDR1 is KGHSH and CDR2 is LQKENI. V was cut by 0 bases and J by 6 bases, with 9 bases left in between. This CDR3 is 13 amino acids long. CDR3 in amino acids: CASSPPSGREQYF. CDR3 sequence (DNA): TGTGCCAGCTCACCACCGTCCGGGCGCGAGCAGTACTTC.

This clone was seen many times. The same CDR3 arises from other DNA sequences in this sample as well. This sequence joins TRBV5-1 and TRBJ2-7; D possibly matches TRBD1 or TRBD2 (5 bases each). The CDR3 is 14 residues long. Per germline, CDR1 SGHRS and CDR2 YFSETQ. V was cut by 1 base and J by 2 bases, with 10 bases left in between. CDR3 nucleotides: TGCGCCAGCAGCTTGATTCTGGGGGCCTACGAGCAGTACTTC. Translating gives CASSLILGAYEQYF.

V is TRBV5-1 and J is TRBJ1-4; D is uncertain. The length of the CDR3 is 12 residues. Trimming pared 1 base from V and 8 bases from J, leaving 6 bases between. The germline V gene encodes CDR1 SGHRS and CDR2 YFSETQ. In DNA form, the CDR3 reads TGCGCCAGCAGCTTGACGAGGGAAAAACTGTTTTTT. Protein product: CASSLTREKLFF.

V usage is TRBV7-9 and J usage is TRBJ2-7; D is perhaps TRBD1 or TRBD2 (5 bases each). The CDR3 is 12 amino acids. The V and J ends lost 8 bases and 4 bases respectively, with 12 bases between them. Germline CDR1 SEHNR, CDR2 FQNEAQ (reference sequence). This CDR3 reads CASAMGVYEQYF. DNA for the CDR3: TGTGCCAGCGCAATGGGGGTTTACGAGCAGTACTTC.

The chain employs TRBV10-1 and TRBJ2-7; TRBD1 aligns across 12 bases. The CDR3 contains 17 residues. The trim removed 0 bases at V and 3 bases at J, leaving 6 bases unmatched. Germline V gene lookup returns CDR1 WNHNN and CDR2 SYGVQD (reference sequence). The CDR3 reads CASSESPRDRGLYEQYF. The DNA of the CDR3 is TGCGCCAGCAGTGAGTCTCCAAGGGACAGGGGGCTCTACGAGCAGTACTTC.

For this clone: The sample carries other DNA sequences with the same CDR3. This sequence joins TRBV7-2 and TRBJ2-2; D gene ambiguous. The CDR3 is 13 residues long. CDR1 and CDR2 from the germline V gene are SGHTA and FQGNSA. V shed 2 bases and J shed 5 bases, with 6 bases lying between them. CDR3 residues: CASSLSRTGELFF. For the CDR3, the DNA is TGTGCCAGCAGCTTATCTAGGACCGGGGAGCTGTTTTTT.

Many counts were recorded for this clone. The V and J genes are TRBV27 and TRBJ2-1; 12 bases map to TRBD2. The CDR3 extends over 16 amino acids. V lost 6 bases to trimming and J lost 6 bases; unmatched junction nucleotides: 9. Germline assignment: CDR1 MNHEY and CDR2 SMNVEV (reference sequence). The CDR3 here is CASSTLAGGGPNEQFF. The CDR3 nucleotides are TGTGCCAGCAGCACACTAGCGGGAGGAGGACCCAATGAGCAGTTCTTC.

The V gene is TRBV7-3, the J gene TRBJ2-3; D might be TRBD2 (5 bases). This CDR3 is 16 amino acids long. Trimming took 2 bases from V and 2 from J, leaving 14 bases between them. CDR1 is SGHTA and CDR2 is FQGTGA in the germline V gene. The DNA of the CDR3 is TGTGCCAGCAGCTTATACGGAGGCGCCTCCACAGATACGCAGTATTTT. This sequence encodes CASSLYGGASTDTQYF.

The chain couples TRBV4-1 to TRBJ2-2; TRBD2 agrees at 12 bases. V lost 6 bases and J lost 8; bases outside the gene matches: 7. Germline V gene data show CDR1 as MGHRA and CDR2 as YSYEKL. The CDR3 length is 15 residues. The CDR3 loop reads CASRPSGRAVGELFF. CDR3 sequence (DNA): TGCGCCAGCAGGCCTAGCGGGAGGGCCGTGGGGGAGCTGTTTTTT.

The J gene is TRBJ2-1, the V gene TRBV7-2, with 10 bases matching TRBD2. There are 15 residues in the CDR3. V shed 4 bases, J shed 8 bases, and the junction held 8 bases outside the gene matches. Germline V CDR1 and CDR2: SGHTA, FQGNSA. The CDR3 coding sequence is TGTGCCAGCAGCTCGAGCGGGAGGGCCTGGGATGAGCAGTTCTTC. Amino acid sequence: CASSSSGRAWDEQFF.

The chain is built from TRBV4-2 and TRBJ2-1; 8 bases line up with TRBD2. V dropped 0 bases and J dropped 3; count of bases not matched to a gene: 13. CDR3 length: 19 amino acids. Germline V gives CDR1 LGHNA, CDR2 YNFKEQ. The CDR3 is CASSQDYYLAGSGYNEQFF. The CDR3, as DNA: TGTGCCAGCAGCCAAGACTACTATTTAGCGGGATCAGGCTACAATGAGCAGTTCTTC.

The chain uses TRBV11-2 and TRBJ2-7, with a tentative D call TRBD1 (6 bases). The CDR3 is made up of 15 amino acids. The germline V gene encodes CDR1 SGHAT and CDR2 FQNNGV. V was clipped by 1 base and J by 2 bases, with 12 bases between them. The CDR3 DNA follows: TGTGCCAGCAGCTTAGGGTTGACAGGCCCCTACGAGCAGTACTTC. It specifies CASSLGLTGPYEQYF.

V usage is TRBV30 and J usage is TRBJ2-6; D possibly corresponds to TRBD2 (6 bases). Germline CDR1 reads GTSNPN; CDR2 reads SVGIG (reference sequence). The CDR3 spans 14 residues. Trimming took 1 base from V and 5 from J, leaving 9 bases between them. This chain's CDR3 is CAWSDRDWANVLTF. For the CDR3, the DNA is TGTGCCTGGAGTGACCGGGACTGGGCCAACGTCCTGACTTTC.

The CDR3 DNA sequence: TGTGCCAGCAGCTTAATCGGCGGGAGGAGCTCCTACAATGAGCAGTTCTTC. It codes for CASSLIGGRSSYNEQFF. This chain uses TRBV7-9 with TRBJ2-1; 8 bases map to TRBD2. CDR1 is SEHNR and CDR2 is FQNEAQ in the germline V gene (reference sequence). The CDR3 is made up of 17 amino acids. V lost 2 bases to trimming and J lost 0 bases; unmatched junction nucleotides: 6.

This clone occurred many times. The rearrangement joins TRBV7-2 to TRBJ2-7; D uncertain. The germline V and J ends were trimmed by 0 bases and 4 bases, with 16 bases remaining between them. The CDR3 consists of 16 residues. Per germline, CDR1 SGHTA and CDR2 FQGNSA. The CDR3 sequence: CASSLAWSSLVYEQYF. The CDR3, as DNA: TGTGCCAGCAGCTTAGCATGGAGCTCTTTGGTTTACGAGCAGTACTTC.